A selection of T cell receptor beta chains follows, all from one sample in a study of radiation and T cells in renal cell carcinoma. Profiling relied on immunoSEQ multiplex PCR, and the TCRdb table lists in-frame clones only, not all of them. The sample shows about 150,000 clones, about nine tenths of them seen only once. Sample: blood, taken from a patient whose treatment included radiotherapy and nephrectomy. These receptors were taken from a woman in her 70s with renal cell carcinoma. Each CDR3 is given with its conserved first and last residue.

length	V	J	CDR3
16	TRBV6-6	TRBJ1-1	CASSSDRGVVNTEAFF
17	TRBV30	TRBJ1-4	CAWSVRQAISTNEKLFF
14	TRBV9	TRBJ2-3	CASSVRGGPDTQYF
15	TRBV18	TRBJ1-6	CASSLTDSYNSPLHF
15	TRBV5-1	TRBJ2-7	CASSWTSGVPLEQYF
16	TRBV19	TRBJ1-5	CASSITRGRFNQPQHF
17	TRBV28	TRBJ2-2	CASSSAAGGWGTGELFF
16	TRBV5-1	TRBJ1-1	CASSSGTLLSNTEAFF
13	TRBV12-5	TRBJ2-7	CASAKDSSYEQYF
14	TRBV7-8	TRBJ1-1	CASSLLGQQGTTFF
14	TRBV7-7	TRBJ2-5	CASTLGGAGETQYF
15	TRBV19	TRBJ2-1	CASTQRGGYYNEQFF
16	TRBV19	TRBJ2-3	CASSFPDSASTDTQYF
15	TRBV7-3	TRBJ2-7	CASSPSGTSISEQYF
13	TRBV10-3	TRBJ1-5	CAISDLGAQPQHF
14	TRBV9	TRBJ1-3	CASRKSLSGNTIYF
15	TRBV14	TRBJ2-7	CASSGSSQSSYEQYF
13	TRBV27	TRBJ1-2	CASRTTINYGYTF
15	TRBV5-1	TRBJ2-2	CASSLVSTDTGELFF
14	TRBV29-1	TRBJ2-1	CSVGQRGFLNEQFF
16	TRBV28	TRBJ1-2	CASSDAMRVNNYGYTF